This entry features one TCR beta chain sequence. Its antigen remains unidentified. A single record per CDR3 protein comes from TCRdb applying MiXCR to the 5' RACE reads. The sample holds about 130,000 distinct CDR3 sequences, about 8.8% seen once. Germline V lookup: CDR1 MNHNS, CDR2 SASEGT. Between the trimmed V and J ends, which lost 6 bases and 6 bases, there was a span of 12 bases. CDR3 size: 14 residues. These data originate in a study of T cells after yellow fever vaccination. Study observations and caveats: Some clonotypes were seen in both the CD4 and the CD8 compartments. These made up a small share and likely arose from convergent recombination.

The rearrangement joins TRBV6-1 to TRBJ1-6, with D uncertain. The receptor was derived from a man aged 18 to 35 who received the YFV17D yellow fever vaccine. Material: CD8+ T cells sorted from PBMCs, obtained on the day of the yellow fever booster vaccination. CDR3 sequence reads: CASREDGSNSPLHF. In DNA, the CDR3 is TGTGCCAGCAGGGAGGACGGGAGTAATTCACCCCTCCACTTT.